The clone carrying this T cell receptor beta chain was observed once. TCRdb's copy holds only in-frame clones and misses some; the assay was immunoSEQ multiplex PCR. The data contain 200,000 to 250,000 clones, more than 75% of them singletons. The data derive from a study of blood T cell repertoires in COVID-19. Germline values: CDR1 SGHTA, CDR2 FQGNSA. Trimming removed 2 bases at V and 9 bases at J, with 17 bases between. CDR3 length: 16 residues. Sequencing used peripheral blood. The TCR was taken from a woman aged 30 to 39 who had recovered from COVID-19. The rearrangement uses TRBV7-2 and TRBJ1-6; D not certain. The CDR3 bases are TGTGCCAGCAGCTTAAACGCGGGGAGGGCCGGTTCACCCCTCCACTTT. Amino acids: CASSLNAGRAGSPLHF.